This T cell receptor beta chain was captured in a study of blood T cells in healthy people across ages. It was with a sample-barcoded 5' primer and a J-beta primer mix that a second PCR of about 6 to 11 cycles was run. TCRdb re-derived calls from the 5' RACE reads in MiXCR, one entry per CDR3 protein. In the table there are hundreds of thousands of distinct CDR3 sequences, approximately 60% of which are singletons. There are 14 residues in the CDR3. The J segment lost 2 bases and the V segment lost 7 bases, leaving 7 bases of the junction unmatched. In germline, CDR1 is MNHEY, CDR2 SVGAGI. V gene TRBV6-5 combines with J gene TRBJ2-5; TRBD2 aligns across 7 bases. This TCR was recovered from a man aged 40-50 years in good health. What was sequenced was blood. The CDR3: CASTDVGGQETQYF. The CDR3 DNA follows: TGTGCCAGCACCGACGTGGGGGGGCAAGAGACCCAGTACTTC.